Presented here are 4 T cell receptor beta chains from one specimen sequenced in a study of human T cells and chemical hapten exposure. Time point specified: patch test 2, 6 weeks after DPC sensitization. Treatment denoted: therapeutic diphenylcyclopropenone sensitization with weekly scalp DPC. A single record per CDR3 protein comes from TCRdb applying MiXCR to the RACE reads. The sample lists some 88,000 distinct CDR3 sequences; approximately 10% were seen once. This specimen consisted of whole blood, obtained in connection with sensitization to the hapten diphenylcyclopropenone (DPC). Every receptor here comes from a man aged 40-50 years with alopecia areata. Some clones in this sample may be carry-over from other donors' samples.

This clonotype occurred a few times. V and J are TRBV29-1 and TRBJ2-5; D uncertain. Deletions cut 8 bases from V and 4 bases from J, with 11 bases between. From germline, CDR1 is SQVTM and CDR2 ANQGSEA. The CDR3 covers 11 residues. CDR3 region: CSPSDGETQYF. The CDR3 region has the DNA TGCAGCCCGAGTGATGGAGAGACCCAGTACTTC. Looking up the rest from reference TRBV29-1 and TRBJ2-5 gives the full variable domain: SAVISQKPSRDICQRGTSLTIQCQVDSQVTMMFWYRQQPGQSLTLIATANQGSEATYESGFVIDKFPISRPNLTFSTLTVSNMSPEDSSIYLCSPSDGETQYFGPGTRLLVL.

The rearrangement links TRBV7-8 to TRBJ2-7, with TRBD2 matching 7 bases. This CDR3 is 15 amino acids long. CDR1 and CDR2 (germline): SGHVS, FQNEAQ. Trimming at V came to 1 base and at J to 6 bases, leaving 9 bases not matched to a gene. Written as DNA, the CDR3 is TGTGCCAGCAGCTTAGTGATGGGAGGGTTGCGCGAGCAGTACTTC. Translating it yields CASSLVMGGLREQYF.

The V and J genes are TRBV5-1 and TRBJ2-1; D possibly corresponds to TRBD2 (6 bases). Germline CDR1 is SGHRS and CDR2 is YFSETQ. The V end lost 3 bases, the J end lost 8 bases, and 21 bases lay between the germline ends. There are 16 residues in the CDR3. The CDR3 loop reads CASSSAGRTLAYEQFF. The CDR3 DNA reads TGCGCCAGCAGCTCCGCGGGGCGGACGCTCGCGTATGAGCAGTTCTTC.

V and J are TRBV6-6 and TRBJ2-3; 12 bases match TRBD2. The germline CDR1 and CDR2 sequences are MNHNY and SVGAGI (reference sequence). This CDR3 has 16 amino acids. Germline trimming cut 4 bases from V and 3 bases from J; bases unmatched to any gene: 5. DNA of the CDR3: TGTGCCAGCAGTTCTCCGACTAGCGGGAGTACAGATACGCAGTATTTT. Its translation is CASSSPTSGSTDTQYF.